Following are 32 T cell receptor beta chains from one sample sequenced in a study of shared clonotypes between healthy human individuals. TCRdb's copy holds only in-frame clones and misses some; the assay was immunoSEQ multiplex PCR. The sample contains approximately 530,000 clones, 90% to 97% of which appear only once. The sequencing input was naive CD4+ T cells sorted from blood. The subset denotes: CD45RA+ positively selected. The origin of the receptors is a woman aged 25-40 years in good health.

The rearrangement uses TRBV19 and TRBJ2-6, with 8 bases matching TRBD2. V was clipped by 6 bases and J by 4 bases; unmatched bases: 8. CDR3 size: 16 residues. Germline loops: CDR1 LNHDA, CDR2 SQIVND (reference sequence). CDR3 in DNA: TGTGCCAGTAGCTCCCGGGGGGGGACAGGGGCCAACGTCCTGACTTTC. Translating it yields CASSSRGGTGANVLTF.

The chain links TRBV7-3 to TRBJ2-7; D remains ambiguous. The length of the CDR3 is 13 residues. CDR1 and CDR2 (germline): SGHTA, FQGTGA. V gave up 5 bases and J gave up 3 bases, with 11 bases separating them. CDR3 residues: CASSPRSLYEQYF. DNA for the CDR3: TGTGCCAGCAGCCCAAGGTCCCTCTACGAGCAGTACTTC.

CDR3 in amino acids: CASSLDMNYGYTF. The CDR3 DNA sequence: TGCGCCAGCAGCTTGGATATGAACTATGGCTACACCTTC. The chain combines TRBV5-1 with TRBJ1-2; no clear D gene. Germline-derived CDR1 and CDR2 are SGHRS and YFSETQ. Trimming left V 0 bases short and J 2 bases short, with 5 bases between. The CDR3 has 13 amino acids.

The rearrangement joins TRBV7-2 to TRBJ2-7; 7 bases agree with TRBD1. With 4 bases clipped from V and 2 bases from J, the junction kept 5 bases outside the gene matches. Germline lookup yields CDR1 SGHTA and CDR2 FQGNSA. The CDR3 runs 14 residues. CDR3 amino acids: CASSSGGRAYEQYF. Here the CDR3 DNA reads TGTGCCAGCAGCTCAGGGGGAAGGGCCTACGAGCAGTACTTC. The full variable domain, rest sourced from reference TRBV7-2 and TRBJ2-7, is GAGVSQSPSNKVTEKGKDVELRCDPISGHTALYWYRQSLGQGLEFLIYFQGNSAPDKSGLPSDRFSAERTGGSVSTLTIQRTQQEDSAVYLCASSSGGRAYEQYFGPGTRLTVT.

The chain uses TRBV9 and TRBJ1-3; no clear D gene. Looked up from germline, CDR1 is SGDLS and CDR2 is YYNGEE. This CDR3 region has 16 residues. Trimming stripped 4 bases from V and 2 bases from J, with 16 bases between. DNA for the CDR3: TGTGCCAGCAGCCCACAGATGGGAATTGCTGGAAACACCATATATTTT. Residues: CASSPQMGIAGNTIYF.

This rearrangement joins TRBV5-4 to TRBJ1-2; D is perhaps TRBD1 (6 bases). The V end lost 3 bases, the J end lost 2 bases, and 11 bases lay between the germline ends. The CDR3 loop spans 14 amino acids. Per the germline V gene, CDR1 is SGHNT and CDR2 is YYREEE (reference sequence). CDR3 DNA sequence: TGTGCCAGCAGCTGGGTTGGACAGAACTATGGCTACACCTTC. As protein: CASSWVGQNYGYTF.

The chain is built from TRBV6-5 and TRBJ2-4; a possible D gene is TRBD1 (5 bases). Germline CDR1 MNHEY, CDR2 SVGAGI. The CDR3 loop spans 14 amino acids. The V and J ends lost 6 bases and 5 bases respectively, with 14 bases between them. CDR3 in amino acids: CASSPMGPENIQYF. In nucleotides, the CDR3 is TGTGCCAGCAGCCCAATGGGGCCCGAAAACATTCAGTACTTC.

The J gene is TRBJ2-1, the V gene TRBV11-2; D is uncertain. The CDR3 is 13 residues long. Germline-derived CDR1 and CDR2 are SGHAT and FQNNGV. V lost 2 bases and J lost 12, with 14 bases in between. The CDR3 loop reads CASSLFRGRRQFF. Here the CDR3 DNA reads TGTGCCAGCAGCTTATTTCGTGGCAGGAGGCAGTTCTTC.

This sequence joins TRBV28 and TRBJ1-3; D ambiguous. Trimming pared 5 bases from V and 3 bases from J, leaving 8 bases between. Per the germline V gene, CDR1 is MDHEN and CDR2 is SYDVKM. CDR3 size: 13 residues. The CDR3 DNA follows: TGTGCCAGCAGTCCTCTGAGTGGAAACACCATATATTTT. Amino acids: CASSPLSGNTIYF.

This sequence joins TRBV4-2 and TRBJ1-2, with D hard to call. Trimming pared 0 bases from V and 2 bases from J, leaving 1 base between. Germline values: CDR1 LGHNA, CDR2 YNFKEQ. This CDR3 region has 12 residues. CDR3 sequence: CASSQENYGYTF. CDR3 nucleotides: TGTGCCAGCAGCCAAGAGAACTATGGCTACACCTTC.

This chain links TRBV10-2 with TRBJ1-1; perhaps TRBD1 as D (6 bases). Germline lookup yields CDR1 WSHSY and CDR2 SAAADI. The CDR3 length is 14 residues. Trimming cost V 10 bases and J 0 bases, with 15 bases left between them. Here the CDR3 reads CATIRTAVNTEAFF. As DNA, the CDR3 is TGCGCCACCATCCGGACAGCCGTGAACACTGAAGCTTTCTTT.

The J gene is TRBJ1-4, the V gene TRBV6-5; possible D gene TRBD1, 6 bases. Germline CDR1 and CDR2: MNHEY and SVGAGI. Trimming cost V 5 bases and J 1 base, with 11 bases left between them. The length of the CDR3 is 15 residues. The CDR3 protein is CASSPGAGTNEKLFF. The CDR3 DNA is TGTGCCAGCAGTCCGGGGGCGGGAACTAATGAAAAACTGTTTTTT.

This clone showed up just once. The chain is built from TRBV6-6 and TRBJ2-1; 7 bases are shared with TRBD2. Looked up from germline, CDR1 is MNHNY and CDR2 is SVGAGI (reference sequence). The V gene end was trimmed by 0 bases and the J gene end by 6 bases; junction bases not matched to a gene: 2. The CDR3 totals 14 residues. CDR3 in DNA: TGTGCCAGCAGTTACTCTTCTAGCGGCAATGAGCAGTTCTTC. It yields the protein CASSYSSSGNEQFF.

The chain employs TRBV5-1 and TRBJ2-6; D is unclear. In germline, CDR1 is SGHRS, CDR2 YFSETQ. The V gene lost 5 bases and the J gene lost 2 bases, with 5 bases spanning the gap. This CDR3 region has 13 residues. CDR3 bases: TGCGCCAGCAGATCGCCTGGGGCCAACGTCCTGACTTTC. This sequence encodes CASRSPGANVLTF.

A word on this clone: Sequence at one end of the junction differs from germline and may be a read error. V usage is TRBV4-2 and J usage is TRBJ2-2; 8 bases are a match to TRBD1. Germline values: CDR1 LGHNA, CDR2 YNFKEQ. CDR3 size: 16 residues. The CDR3 nucleotides are TGTGCCAGCAGACAAGACAGGGGCGTAAGAACCGGGGAGCTGTTTTTT. It encodes CASRQDRGVRTGELFF.

The V gene is TRBV5-4, the J gene TRBJ2-5; 7 positions match TRBD1. The J call could be wrong; TRBJ2-7 is a better fit for the DNA end. The CDR3 sequence is 15 residues long. The V gene's germline CDR1 is SGHNT and CDR2 YYREEE (reference sequence). The CDR3, as DNA: TGTGCCAGCAGCTATACCTCAGGGGGCTCCTACGAGCAGTACTTC. Its protein product is CASSYTSGGSYEQYF.

V and J are TRBV2 and TRBJ1-2, with unresolved D. The CDR3 is 14 residues long. CDR1 is SNHLY and CDR2 is FYNNEI in the germline V gene. Trimming removed 5 bases at V and 2 bases at J, with 12 bases between. The CDR3 bases are TGTGCCAGCAGTAAGACTCCCGAAAACTATGGCTACACCTTC. Amino acid sequence: CASSKTPENYGYTF.

CDR3 protein: CASSYSEGRDNEQFF. The DNA of the CDR3 is TGTGCCAGCAGTTACTCGGAGGGCCGGGACAATGAGCAGTTCTTC. The gene calls are TRBV6-6 and TRBJ2-1; possibly TRBD2 for D (6 bases). V gave up 0 bases and J gave up 5 bases, with 11 bases separating them. The germline V gene encodes CDR1 MNHNY and CDR2 SVGAGI (reference sequence). The CDR3 totals 15 residues.

J is TRBJ2-2 and V is TRBV2, with D maybe TRBD1 (5 bases). CDR3 length equals 15 residues. Germline CDR1 reads SNHLY; CDR2 reads FYNNEI. V was shortened by 6 bases and J by 0 bases, with 11 bases between the two germline ends. The CDR3 nucleotides are TGTGCCAGCAGGCGACAGAGTACGAACACCGGGGAGCTGTTTTTT. Protein product: CASRRQSTNTGELFF.

The V call is TRBV28, the J call TRBJ1-5; the match to TRBD1 covers 7 bases. CDR1 and CDR2 from the germline V gene are MDHEN and SYDVKM. V trimming: 8 bases; J trimming: 6 bases; junction bases outside the gene matches: 1. This CDR3 contains 11 residues. This CDR3 is CASQGVQPQHF. In DNA form, the CDR3 reads TGTGCCAGCCAGGGGGTTCAGCCCCAGCATTTT.

The rearrangement links TRBV28 to TRBJ2-5, with D tentatively TRBD1 or TRBD2 (5 bases each). The DNA end is a closer match to TRBJ2-7, so the J assignment may be wrong. The germline V gene encodes CDR1 MDHEN and CDR2 SYDVKM. CDR3 size: 13 residues. CDR3 in DNA: TGTGCCAGCGGGGGAGACAGAACCTACGAGCAGTACTTC. Protein sequence: CASGGDRTYEQYF.

With respect to this clone: This same CDR3 is encoded by further DNA sequences in the sample. The chain has TRBV5-1 and TRBJ2-1; 9 bases align to TRBD2. The CDR3 consists of 15 residues. CDR1 and CDR2 from the germline V gene are SGHRS and YFSETQ. J was trimmed by 4 bases and V by 6 bases; bases with no gene match: 8. This chain's CDR3 is CASKGLAGTYNEQFF. DNA for the CDR3: TGCGCCAGCAAGGGGCTAGCGGGGACTTACAATGAGCAGTTCTTC.

The chain links TRBV27 to TRBJ1-2; D ambiguous. The V end lost 6 bases, the J end lost 2 bases, and 13 bases lay between the germline ends. The germline V gene has CDR1 MNHEY and CDR2 SMNVEV (reference sequence). The CDR3 runs 14 residues. The CDR3 coding sequence is TGTGCCAGCAGATTAAGCGGGCCGAACTATGGCTACACCTTC. Residues: CASRLSGPNYGYTF.

This rearrangement joins TRBV4-1 to TRBJ1-4; 8 positions agree with TRBD1. Looked up from germline, CDR1 is MGHRA and CDR2 is YSYEKL. The V and J ends lost 1 base and 1 base, in that order; junction bases with no gene match: 8. The CDR3 consists of 18 residues. The CDR3 region is CASSQAGTGRKTNEKLFF. As DNA, the CDR3 is TGCGCCAGCAGCCAAGCCGGGACAGGAAGAAAAACTAATGAAAAACTGTTTTTT.

The chain carries TRBV7-2 and TRBJ2-5; 7 bases are a match to TRBD1. The ends lost 2 bases at V and 10 bases at J; junction bases unmatched: 25. In germline, CDR1 is SGHTA, CDR2 FQGNSA. This CDR3 has 19 residues. Here the CDR3 reads CASSLTMRQGLRRSRIQYF. The CDR3 DNA is TGTGCCAGCAGCTTAACCATGAGACAGGGCCTCCGAAGGTCGCGTATCCAGTACTTC.

The chain uses TRBV18 and TRBJ2-7; D not certain. CDR3 length: 13 residues. Trimming shortened V by 2 bases and J by 3 bases, and 8 bases separated the two germline ends. Germline assignment: CDR1 KGHSH and CDR2 LQKENI. This CDR3 is CASSPEYGYEQYF. CDR3 DNA: TGTGCCAGCTCACCAGAGTACGGCTACGAGCAGTACTTC.

The genes are TRBV4-2 and TRBJ2-1, with 9 bases identical to TRBD2. The CDR3 runs to 15 residues. Unmatched junction bases numbered 6, after V lost 2 bases and J lost 7 bases. Germline values: CDR1 LGHNA, CDR2 YNFKEQ. CDR3 DNA sequence: TGTGCCAGCAGCCAATCCGGGACTAGCAGAAATGAGCAGTTCTTC. It encodes CASSQSGTSRNEQFF.

The CDR3 here is CASSLAPGLAGSSSYNEQFF. The CDR3, as DNA: TGTGCCAGCAGTTTAGCACCGGGACTAGCGGGGTCTAGCTCCTACAATGAGCAGTTCTTC. The V call is TRBV28, the J call TRBJ2-1, with 13 bases lining up with TRBD2. This CDR3 comprises 20 residues. Per germline, CDR1 MDHEN and CDR2 SYDVKM. Unmatched junction bases numbered 10, after V lost 2 bases and J lost 0 bases.

V and J are TRBV19 and TRBJ2-2; maybe TRBD2 (6 bases). Germline assignment: CDR1 LNHDA and CDR2 SQIVND (reference sequence). The CDR3 runs to 13 residues. Deletions cut 6 bases from V and 5 bases from J, with 10 bases between. CDR3 residues: CASSFGGTGELFF. For the CDR3, the DNA is TGTGCCAGTAGCTTCGGAGGGACCGGGGAGCTGTTTTTT.

The V call is TRBV13, the J call TRBJ2-3; 8 bases map to TRBD2. This CDR3 has 16 amino acids. Germline V gene lookup returns CDR1 PRHDT and CDR2 FYEKMQ (reference sequence). Trimming removed 5 bases from V and 4 bases from J; junction bases left unmatched: 11. CDR3 residues: CASSQPGREVSDTQYF. DNA for the CDR3: TGTGCCAGCAGCCAACCAGGGCGGGAGGTCTCAGATACGCAGTATTTT.

The gene calls are TRBV5-8 and TRBJ2-7; a weak D match, TRBD1 (5 bases). Trimming removed 2 bases at V and 0 bases at J, with 6 bases between. The CDR3 has 13 residues. Germline CDR1 and CDR2: SGHTS and YDEGEE. CDR3 protein: CASSFQGSYEQYF. The CDR3 DNA sequence: TGTGCCAGCAGCTTTCAGGGCTCCTACGAGCAGTACTTC.

The chain joins TRBV7-2 to TRBJ2-7, with a possible D match to TRBD2 (6 bases). V was cut by 4 bases and J by 2 bases, with 15 bases left in between. Per the germline V gene, CDR1 is SGHTA and CDR2 is FQGNSA. This CDR3 comprises 15 residues. CDR3 nucleotide sequence: TGTGCCAGCAGCTCCGTACCGGGAGTAACCTACGAGCAGTACTTC. This gives the protein CASSSVPGVTYEQYF. Filled out from reference TRBV7-2 and TRBJ2-7, the complete variable domain reads GAGVSQSPSNKVTEKGKDVELRCDPISGHTALYWYRQSLGQGLEFLIYFQGNSAPDKSGLPSDRFSAERTGGSVSTLTIQRTQQEDSAVYLCASSSVPGVTYEQYFGPGTRLTVT.